This entry is about one T cell receptor (beta chain). Its specificity is unknown. Its ends do not fully match the called genes, so a read error is possible. The sample originates from a study of cytomegalovirus exposure and HLA in healthy donors. Study-level points and caveats: The likely origin of a cluster of highly shared sequence variants was a sequencing artifact. Apparent HLA restriction characterized most CMV-associated TCR beta chains in a later analysis. Reportedly, a later analysis found an Asian-associated ancestry cluster had fewer N-insertions than the approximately 700-donor mean. Sequencing depth roughly uniform across donors was assumed in presence/absence analyses.

The CDR3 is made up of 15 amino acids. The germline V gene has CDR1 SGHVS and CDR2 FNYEAQ. Amplification used 60 Vbeta primers and 13 Jbeta primers. TCRdb's copy holds only in-frame clones and misses some; the assay was immunoSEQ multiplex PCR. The sample contains 270,000 or so clones, 75% to 90% of which appear only once. This chain joins TRBV7-6 and TRBJ1-5; maybe TRBD1 (5 bases). Sequenced: PBMCs. The TCR was taken from a man between 40 and 49 years old in good health and CMV-seropositive. The CDR3, as DNA: TGTGCCAGCAGATTAGGGGCGGGGCCCGGTCAGCCCCAGCATTTT. It specifies CASRLGAGPGQPQHF.